Listed below are T cell receptor beta chains from one sample, sequenced in a study of cytomegalovirus exposure and HLA in healthy donors. This table comes from immunoSEQ multiplex PCR, and its TCRdb copy is limited to in-frame clones, with some not included. The sample records about 150,000 clones, about 89% being singletons. Sequencing was carried out using PBMCs. These TCRs come from a woman aged 18-29 years in good health and CMV-seropositive. CDR3s leave out the opening cysteine and the closing phenylalanine or tryptophan.

V: TRBV7-9; J: TRBJ2-1; CDR3: ASSLLGQGRNEQF
V: TRBV19; J: TRBJ2-1; CDR3: ASSILAGGLEPNEQF
V: TRBV28; J: TRBJ1-5; CDR3: ASRRTGYSNQPQH
V: TRBV5-1; J: TRBJ2-2; CDR3: ASSLGAGGNTGELF
V: TRBV6-5; J: TRBJ2-5; CDR3: ASSYYRGGREETQY
V: TRBV13; J: TRBJ2-1; CDR3: ASSLEKRRVSGRDSHEQF
V: TRBV25-1; J: TRBJ2-5; CDR3: ASSGIGGQGAETQY
V: TRBV30; J: TRBJ1-5; CDR3: AWDGQGAGNQPQH
V: TRBV18; J: TRBJ2-3; CDR3: ASSPRPGSGTDTQY
V: TRBV2; J: TRBJ1-1; CDR3: ASSVRGRRYTEAF
V: TRBV6-1; J: TRBJ2-7; CDR3: ASSDLPRTAYEQY
V: TRBV29-1; J: TRBJ2-7; CDR3: SVEGGAVSSYEQY
V: TRBV10-1; J: TRBJ2-2; CDR3: ASPSRPTGELF
V: TRBV11-2; J: TRBJ2-1; CDR3: ASTHGRSGNDEQF
V: TRBV19; J: TRBJ2-5; CDR3: ASSIPSSGPETQY
V: TRBV6-5; J: TRBJ2-7; CDR3: ASSYGGGVSYEQY
V: TRBV9; J: TRBJ1-2; CDR3: ASSVLGQGAGGYT
V: TRBV4-2; J: TRBJ1-4; CDR3: ASSQDPVGHRGRGEKLF
V: TRBV28; J: TRBJ2-7; CDR3: ASSLHDFRLAGGPAEQY
V: TRBV6-1; J: TRBJ2-7; CDR3: ATAYTGDSYEQY
V: TRBV28; J: TRBJ2-7; CDR3: ASSFPPSGSAGSYEQY
V: TRBV13; J: TRBJ2-2; CDR3: ASSLETGGTANTGELF
V: TRBV27; J: TRBJ2-2; CDR3: ASSLLSTGELF
V: TRBV27; J: TRBJ2-3; CDR3: ASSLWARDTQY
V: TRBV4-2; J: TRBJ2-5; CDR3: ASSQPEAGPHGKTQY
V: TRBV5-1; J: TRBJ2-7; CDR3: ASSLGADRVY
V: TRBV2; J: TRBJ2-6; CDR3: ASSWEEGRAYSGANVLT